The 24 T cell receptor beta chains below were found in one sample sequenced in a study of PD-L1 blockade in urothelial cancer. Documented time point: peripheral blood 6 weeks after treatment start. The protocol was immunoSEQ multiplex PCR, while the TCRdb copy is restricted to in-frame clones and leaves out a portion. The data hold more than 60,000 clones, with about nine tenths observed a single time. This specimen was PBMCs, taken around atezolizumab (anti-PD-L1) treatment. These receptors came from a man aged 60 to 69 with urothelial cancer.

The chain employs TRBV9 and TRBJ2-2, with TRBD2 matching 7 bases. The V gene end was trimmed by 0 bases and the J gene end by 6 bases; junction bases not matched to a gene: 8. The germline gives CDR1 SGDLS, CDR2 YYNGEE. The CDR3 loop spans 16 amino acids. CDR3 DNA sequence: TGTGCCAGCAGCGTAGTCGGCTCGCGGGGGTCCGGGGAGCTGTTTTTT. Encoded protein: CASSVVGSRGSGELFF.

The chain uses TRBV7-9 and TRBJ2-3; 11 bases map to TRBD2. The CDR3 has 16 amino acids. Trimming cost V 5 bases and J 1 base; bases outside gene matches: 5. Germline-derived CDR1 and CDR2 are SEHNR and FQNEAQ (reference sequence). CDR3 sequence reads: CASSRPTSGGTDTQYF. The CDR3 DNA sequence: TGTGCCAGCAGCCGACCGACTAGCGGGGGCACAGATACGCAGTATTTT. Together with reference TRBV7-9 and TRBJ2-3, the CDR3 gives the full variable domain: DTGVSQNPRHKITKRGQNVTFRCDPISEHNRLYWYRQTLGQGPEFLTYFQNEAQLEKSRLLSDRFSAERPKGSFSTLEIQRTEQGDSAMYLCASSRPTSGGTDTQYFGPGTRLTVL.

The chain combines TRBV14 with TRBJ1-2, with a possible D match to TRBD1 (5 bases). With 0 bases removed from V and 7 bases from J, the gap between germline ends came to 15 bases. This CDR3 comprises 15 residues. Germline loops: CDR1 SGHDN, CDR2 FVKESK. CDR3 residues: CASSQDVGHGPGYTF. DNA for the CDR3: TGTGCCAGCAGCCAAGATGTGGGGCACGGGCCTGGCTACACCTTC. Variable domain in full (rest from reference TRBV14 and TRBJ1-2): EAGVTQFPSHSVIEKGQTVTLRCDPISGHDNLYWYRRVMGKEIKFLLHFVKESKQDESGMPNNRFLAERTGGTYSTLKVQPAELEDSGVYFCASSQDVGHGPGYTFGSGTRLTVV.

J is TRBJ1-1 and V is TRBV5-1; weak D call: TRBD1 (5 bases). V lost 6 bases and J 1 base, leaving 10 bases between the germline ends. CDR1 and CDR2 from the germline V gene are SGHRS and YFSETQ. CDR3 length equals 13 residues. In nucleotides, the CDR3 is TGCGCCAGCAAGGTACAGGAGAACACTGAAGCTTTCTTT. It encodes CASKVQENTEAFF. The whole variable domain, filled in from reference TRBV5-1 and TRBJ1-1, reads KAGVTQTPRYLIKTRGQQVTLSCSPISGHRSVSWYQQTPGQGLQFLFEYFSETQRNKGNFPGRFSGRQFSNSRSEMNVSTLELGDSALYLCASKVQENTEAFFGQGTRLTVV.

This clone was detected only once. The V gene is TRBV7-8, the J gene TRBJ1-2; the D is unclear. This CDR3 comprises 16 residues. Trimming took 1 base from V and 10 from J, leaving 22 bases between them. CDR1 and CDR2 from the germline V gene are SGHVS and FQNEAQ. CDR3 loop: CASSLGEGRSGRAYTF. The CDR3 nucleotides are TGTGCCAGCAGCTTAGGGGAGGGCCGATCCGGGAGAGCCTACACCTTC.

The chain is built from TRBV30 and TRBJ1-4, with D possibly matching TRBD1 (6 bases). The CDR3 runs to 14 residues. The V gene's germline CDR1 is GTSNPN and CDR2 SVGIG (reference sequence). Trimming removed 1 base at V and 4 bases at J, with 10 bases between. As DNA, the CDR3 is TGTGCCTGGAGTGCAGGGGTCGGTAATGAAAAACTGTTTTTT. Translated: CAWSAGVGNEKLFF.

The chain combines TRBV7-2 with TRBJ2-5, with 7 bases matching TRBD2. The germline gives CDR1 SGHTA, CDR2 FQGNSA. The CDR3 has 15 amino acids. Trimming cost V 2 bases and J 5 bases; bases outside gene matches: 8. Written as DNA, the CDR3 is TGTGCCAGCAGCTTATACAGCGGGGTCGGCGAGACCCAGTACTTC. Translating gives CASSLYSGVGETQYF.

In its sample, this clone was seen once. CDR3: CASSGSRNYGYTF. CDR3 sequence (DNA): TGTGCCAGCAGTGGGTCACGGAACTATGGCTACACCTTC. The chain joins TRBV6-1 to TRBJ1-2; no definite D call. The length of the CDR3 is 13 residues. CDR1 and CDR2 (germline): MNHNS, SASEGT. V shed 4 bases and J shed 2 bases, with 8 bases lying between them.

The genes are TRBV28 and TRBJ2-4, with 8 bases lining up with TRBD1. The CDR3 extends over 15 amino acids. Germline-derived CDR1 and CDR2 are MDHEN and SYDVKM. Trimming at V came to 2 bases and at J to 6 bases, leaving 6 bases not matched to a gene. This CDR3 is CASSLPQGAGNIQYF. CDR3 sequence (DNA): TGTGCCAGCAGTTTACCGCAGGGGGCCGGAAACATTCAGTACTTC.

This chain joins TRBV5-4 and TRBJ2-3, with D perhaps TRBD1 (6 bases). Per the germline V gene, CDR1 is SGHNT and CDR2 is YYREEE (reference sequence). The CDR3 consists of 15 residues. Trimming stripped 5 bases from V and 3 bases from J, with 16 bases between. CDR3 nucleotide sequence: TGTGCCAGCAGTACCGGGACACGGATTACAGATACGCAGTATTTT. Protein product: CASSTGTRITDTQYF.

The CDR3 is CASSSGTAREQYF. CDR3 nucleotide sequence: TGTGCCAGCAGCTCGGGGACTGCGCGCGAGCAGTACTTC. This sequence joins TRBV5-4 and TRBJ2-7, with D tentatively TRBD2 (6 bases). This CDR3 has 13 residues. Germline CDR1 reads SGHNT; CDR2 reads YYREEE (reference sequence). Trimming shortened V by 3 bases and J by 6 bases, and 13 bases separated the two germline ends.

The V gene is TRBV2, the J gene TRBJ2-1, with 8 bases aligning to TRBD2. The CDR3 length is 15 residues. Germline CDR1 SNHLY, CDR2 FYNNEI. V shed 4 bases, J shed 1 base, and the junction held 3 bases outside the gene matches. CDR3 in DNA: TGTGCCAGCAGTGGAGCGGGGGCGTCCTACAATGAGCAGTTCTTC. Translation gives CASSGAGASYNEQFF.

The chain has TRBV7-9 and TRBJ2-1; 11 bases match TRBD2. V shed 3 bases, J shed 7 bases, and the junction held 5 bases outside the gene matches. Germline loops: CDR1 SEHNR, CDR2 FQNEAQ (reference sequence). CDR3 length equals 15 residues. The CDR3 nucleotides are TGTGCCAGCAGCTTCCCACTAGCGGGGGAAAATGAGCAGTTCTTC. Its translation is CASSFPLAGENEQFF. The full variable domain, its missing parts supplied by reference TRBV7-9 and TRBJ2-1, is DTGVSQNPRHKITKRGQNVTFRCDPISEHNRLYWYRQTLGQGPEFLTYFQNEAQLEKSRLLSDRFSAERPKGSFSTLEIQRTEQGDSAMYLCASSFPLAGENEQFFGPGTRLTVL.

CDR3 residues: CASSRRGTDTQYF. The CDR3 bases are TGTGCCAGCAGCAGGCGGGGGACAGATACGCAGTATTTT. The gene calls are TRBV27 and TRBJ2-3; 7 nucleotides agree with TRBD2. Losses at the gene ends were 6 bases for V and 3 bases for J; bases not matched to a gene: 3. This CDR3 has 13 amino acids. Germline V gene sequence: CDR1 MNHEY, CDR2 SMNVEV (reference sequence).

This chain joins TRBV28 and TRBJ1-4; D not certain. Germline CDR1 MDHEN, CDR2 SYDVKM. The CDR3 totals 16 residues. V lost 5 bases, J lost 3 bases, and 16 bases lay in between. The CDR3 region is CASSMMSGVSNEKLFF. CDR3 sequence (DNA): TGTGCCAGCAGTATGATGTCGGGTGTTTCTAATGAAAAACTGTTTTTT.

The chain employs TRBV5-4 and TRBJ1-2; weak D call: TRBD1 (5 bases). The ends were cut back, 0 bases at V and 2 bases at J, with 11 bases in the middle. The CDR3 sequence is 15 residues long. The germline V gene has CDR1 SGHNT and CDR2 YYREEE (reference sequence). This chain's CDR3 is CASSLVGAGNYGYTF. The CDR3, as DNA: TGTGCCAGCAGCTTGGTAGGGGCAGGGAACTATGGCTACACCTTC.

The rearrangement joins TRBV4-1 to TRBJ1-6; no firm D call. Per the germline V gene, CDR1 is MGHRA and CDR2 is YSYEKL. The CDR3 length is 17 residues. V was clipped by 4 bases and J by 0 bases, with 13 bases between them. The CDR3 coding sequence is TGCGCCAGCAGCCTTCGGGGAGAAGGCTCCTATAATTCACCCCTCCACTTT. This translates into CASSLRGEGSYNSPLHF.

V is TRBV7-8 and J is TRBJ1-2, with 7 nucleotides matching TRBD1. The CDR3 length is 14 residues. Trimming cost V 5 bases and J 8 bases; bases outside gene matches: 11. Germline V gene lookup returns CDR1 SGHVS and CDR2 FQNEAQ. CDR3 sequence (DNA): TGTGCCAGCAGCCCCTCCGGGACAGCCTCAGGCTACACCTTC. It codes for CASSPSGTASGYTF.

V and J are TRBV4-3 and TRBJ2-7; 11 bases agree with TRBD2. J was trimmed by 4 bases and V by 0 bases; bases with no gene match: 14. Germline V gene sequence: CDR1 LGHNA, CDR2 YSLEER. This CDR3 contains 19 residues. CDR3 sequence reads: CASSQDQWSTSGRGYEQYF. CDR3 sequence (DNA): TGCGCCAGCAGCCAAGATCAGTGGAGCACTAGCGGGAGAGGGTACGAGCAGTACTTC.

This chain uses TRBV19 with TRBJ1-2; D is perhaps TRBD1 (6 bases). Germline CDR1 reads LNHDA; CDR2 reads SQIVND (reference sequence). The ends were cut back, 7 bases at V and 0 bases at J, with 15 bases in the middle. The CDR3 is made up of 15 amino acids. The DNA for the CDR3 is TGTGCCAGTACCACTCAGGGGAATGCTAACTATGGCTACACCTTC. Its protein is CASTTQGNANYGYTF.

In this sample, this clone turned up once. The CDR3 loop is CASSYTGSFTEAFF. The DNA of the CDR3 is TGTGCCAGCAGTTATACGGGGTCTTTCACTGAAGCTTTCTTT. The chain has TRBV27 and TRBJ1-1; D gene ambiguous. Trimming cost V 4 bases and J 4 bases, with 13 bases left between them. Germline assignment: CDR1 MNHEY and CDR2 SMNVEV (reference sequence). The CDR3 length is 14 residues.

The CDR3 is CSVESGGSNQPQHF. For the CDR3, the DNA is TGCAGCGTTGAATCGGGGGGTAGCAATCAGCCCCAGCATTTT. This rearrangement joins TRBV29-1 to TRBJ1-5; D may be TRBD1 (5 bases). The ends were cut back, 2 bases at V and 0 bases at J, with 8 bases in the middle. Germline V gives CDR1 SQVTM, CDR2 ANQGSEA. This CDR3 comprises 14 residues.

The rearrangement links TRBV7-8 to TRBJ2-7, with TRBD1 matching over 7 bases. The germline gives CDR1 SGHVS, CDR2 FQNEAQ. CDR3 length equals 12 residues. V was pared by 4 bases and J by 5 bases, with 2 bases of the junction left unmatched. In DNA form, the CDR3 reads TGTGCCAGCAGCTACAGGGGTGACGAGCAGTACTTC. Translating gives CASSYRGDEQYF.

The V gene is TRBV5-1, the J gene TRBJ1-1; 9 bases are shared with TRBD1. Trimming cost V 1 base and J 4 bases; bases outside gene matches: 5. The CDR3 totals 15 residues. The V gene's germline CDR1 is SGHRS and CDR2 YFSETQ. CDR3: CASSLWGQGTTEAFF. The DNA of the CDR3 is TGCGCCAGCAGCTTGTGGGGACAGGGTACCACTGAAGCTTTCTTT.